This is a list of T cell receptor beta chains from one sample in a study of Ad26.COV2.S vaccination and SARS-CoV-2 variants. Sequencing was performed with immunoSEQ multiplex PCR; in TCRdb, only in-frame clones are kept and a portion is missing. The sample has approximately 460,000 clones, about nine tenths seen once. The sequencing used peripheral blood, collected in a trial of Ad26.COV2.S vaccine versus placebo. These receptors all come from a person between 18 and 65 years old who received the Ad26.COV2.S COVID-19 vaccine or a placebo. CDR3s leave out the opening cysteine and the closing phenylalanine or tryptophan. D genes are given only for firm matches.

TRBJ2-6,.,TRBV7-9,ASSRSGANVLT
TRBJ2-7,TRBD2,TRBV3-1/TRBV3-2,ASSQISGNEQY
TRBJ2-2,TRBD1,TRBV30,AWSRTGGTGELF
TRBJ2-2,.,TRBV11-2,ASSLRFYTGRNTGELF
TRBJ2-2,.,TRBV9,ASSAQTRLAGELF
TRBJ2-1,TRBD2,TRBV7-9,ASSSFYSGRYNEQF
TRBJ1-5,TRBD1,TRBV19,ASSIGTGGYQPQH
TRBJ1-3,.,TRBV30,AWSPGPHSGNTIY
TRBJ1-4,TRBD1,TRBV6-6,ASYRTGGEGEKLF
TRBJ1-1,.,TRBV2,ASSDSWQGITEAF
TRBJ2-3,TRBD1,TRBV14,ASSPQGRGLTDTQY
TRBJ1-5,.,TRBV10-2,ASSDSGAGQPQH
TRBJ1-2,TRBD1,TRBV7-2,ASSFRQGAEYGYT
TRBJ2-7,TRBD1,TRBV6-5,ASSYFKGTGGDEQY
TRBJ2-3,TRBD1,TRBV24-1,ATSDPGQVNTQY
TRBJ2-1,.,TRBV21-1,ASSKRQNNEQF
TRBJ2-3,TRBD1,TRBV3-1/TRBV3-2,ASGDRGPDTQY
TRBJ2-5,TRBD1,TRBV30,AWTLGAGGVETQY
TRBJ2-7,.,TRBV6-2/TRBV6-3,ASSPPWYEQY
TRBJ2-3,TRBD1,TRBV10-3,AISWTGELTDTQY
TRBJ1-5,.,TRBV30,AWSVGQWQPQH
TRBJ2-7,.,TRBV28,ASSFEGPSYEQY
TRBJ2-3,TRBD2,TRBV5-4,ASSLGLAPDTQY
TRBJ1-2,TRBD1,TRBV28,ASSSGQANYGYT
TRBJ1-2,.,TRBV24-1,ATSDGFGYT
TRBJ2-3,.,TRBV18,ASSRGSTDTQY
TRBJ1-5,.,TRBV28,AVWDKYQPQH
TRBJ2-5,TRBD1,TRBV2,ASSLRQGQETQY
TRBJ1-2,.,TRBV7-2,ASSLANLLAESYGYT
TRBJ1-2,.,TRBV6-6,ASREAEPYGYT
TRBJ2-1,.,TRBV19,ASSTPEGGGRYNEQF
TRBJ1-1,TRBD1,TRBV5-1,ASSTGQGVWDTEAF
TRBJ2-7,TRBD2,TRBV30,AWSVVGGPGEQY
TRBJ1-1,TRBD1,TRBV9,ASSERDSDRDAF